This T cell receptor (beta chain) comes out of a study of T cells in Graves' hyperthyroidism and ophthalmopathy. Researchers took RNA transcripts and amplified the TCR beta CDR3 regions from them. RT-PCR in the first round (using the HTBI primer set) targeted the TCR CDR3. From the multiplex PCR reads, TCRdb called clonotypes with MiXCR, one entry per CDR3 protein. The sample has almost 600,000 distinct CDR3 sequences, roughly 46% seen once. From germline, CDR1 is SGHRS and CDR2 YFSETQ. The CDR3 covers 14 residues. Study-wide results and caveats: Stable hyperthyroidism was separated from ophthalmopathy by a model based on 13 V-J features. The majority of expanded thyroid clonotypes above 0.001 also appeared in blood.

As to this clonotype: Its target is unknown. Its ends do not fully match the called genes, so a read error is possible.

Over 18 months, lack of ophthalmopathy progression marked Graves' hyperthyroidism as stable. Uncontrolled infection, other autoimmune disease, pregnancy or lactation disqualified patients from enrolment. The origin of this receptor is a woman between 18 and 29 years old with Graves' hyperthyroidism. The chain has TRBV5-1 and TRBJ2-7; 9 bases align to TRBD2. The sequencing sample was made of peripheral blood or thyroid tissue (not recorded which). In DNA form, the CDR3 reads TGCGCCCGCAGCTCTAGATCTAGCGGGGACGAGCAGTACTTC. Translated, it gives CARSSRSSGDEQYF.